The T cell receptor beta chain described here comes from a study of early T cells in non-severe SARS-CoV-2 infection. Study overall: Sequencing of bulk RNA from unsorted whole blood was done, without chain pairing. Study observations and caveats: Using VDJdb, the matching emphasized anti-spike CD8 responses while missing private and CD4 specificities.

TCRdb processed the 5' RACE reads anew with MiXCR; each CDR3 protein has one entry. The data show about 83,000 distinct CDR3 sequences, approximately 14% seen once. In germline, CDR1 is MNHEY, CDR2 SVGAGI. Trimming cost V 2 bases and J 7 bases, with 3 bases left between them. This CDR3 spans 12 amino acids. Concerning this clonotype: What it binds is not known.

The TCR sequence derives from an adult who was a healthcare worker with PCR-confirmed SARS-CoV-2 infection or an uninfected control (not recorded which). Source material: whole blood. V usage is TRBV6-5 and J usage is TRBJ1-6; D is unresolved. The CDR3 sequence: CASSYTNSPLHF. The DNA of the CDR3 is TGTGCCAGCAGTTACACAAATTCACCCCTCCACTTT.